This record concerns one T cell receptor (beta chain) sequence. Antigen: not known. The data originate from a study of long-term antiretroviral therapy in people with HIV. Study overall: Samples collected earliest predate the 2015 immediate-ART recommendation by about a decade. General observations from the study: All time points showed a repertoire dominated by clones expanded before ART.

This CDR3 is built from 13 residues. Germline V gives CDR1 GTSNPN, CDR2 SVGIG (reference sequence). V was shortened by 1 base and J by 5 bases, with 9 bases between the two germline ends. This was the immunoSEQ v3.0 assay at survey level. Data came from immunoSEQ multiplex PCR; TCRdb stores just in-frame clones and leaves some out. The sample records 35,000 or so clones, around 94% being singletons. The receptor's source is a woman between 50 and 59 years old with HIV. This chain uses TRBV30 with TRBJ1-5; D is ambiguous. The specimen comprised unsorted PBMCs, sampled 4.1 years after starting antiretroviral therapy. The CDR3 protein is CAWSARVDQPQHF. The CDR3 DNA is TGTGCCTGGAGTGCCCGGGTGGATCAGCCCCAGCATTTT.